This T cell receptor (beta chain) was captured by sequencing in a study of T cell responses to AZD1222 COVID-19 vaccine. The assay was immunoSEQ multiplex PCR, and TCRdb's table has in-frame clones only and misses some. The table lists over 150,000 clones, about 88% of them singletons. V lost 2 bases and J 9 bases, leaving 8 bases between the germline ends. The CDR3 spans 12 residues. Per the germline V gene, CDR1 is MDHEN and CDR2 is SYDVKM. Study-level results: Clonal diversity may have been underestimated, and the donors were mostly white British, with more females than males. Among AZD1222 vaccinees, only six were seropositive at baseline.

Details on this clone: The antigen remains unidentified.

The sequencing here drew on peripheral blood, taken on day 0 of AZD1222 vaccination. The TCR originated in an adult in good health. The rearrangement uses TRBV28 and TRBJ2-1; maybe TRBD2 (6 bases). The CDR3 loop is CASSLPGGEQFF. The CDR3 DNA is TGTGCCAGCAGTTTACCCGGGGGTGAGCAGTTCTTC.